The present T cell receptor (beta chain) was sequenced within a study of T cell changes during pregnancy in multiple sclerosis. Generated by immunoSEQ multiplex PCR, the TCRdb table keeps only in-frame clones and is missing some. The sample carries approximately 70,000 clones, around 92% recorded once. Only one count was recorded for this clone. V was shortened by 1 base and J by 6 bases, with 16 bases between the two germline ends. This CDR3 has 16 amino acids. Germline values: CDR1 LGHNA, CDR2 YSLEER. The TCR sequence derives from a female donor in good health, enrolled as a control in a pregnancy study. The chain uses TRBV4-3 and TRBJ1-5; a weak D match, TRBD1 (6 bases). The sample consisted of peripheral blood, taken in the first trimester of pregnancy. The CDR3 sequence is CASSQGGGQGSQPQHF. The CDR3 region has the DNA TGCGCCAGCAGCCAAGGTGGCGGGCAGGGGAGTCAGCCCCAGCATTTT.